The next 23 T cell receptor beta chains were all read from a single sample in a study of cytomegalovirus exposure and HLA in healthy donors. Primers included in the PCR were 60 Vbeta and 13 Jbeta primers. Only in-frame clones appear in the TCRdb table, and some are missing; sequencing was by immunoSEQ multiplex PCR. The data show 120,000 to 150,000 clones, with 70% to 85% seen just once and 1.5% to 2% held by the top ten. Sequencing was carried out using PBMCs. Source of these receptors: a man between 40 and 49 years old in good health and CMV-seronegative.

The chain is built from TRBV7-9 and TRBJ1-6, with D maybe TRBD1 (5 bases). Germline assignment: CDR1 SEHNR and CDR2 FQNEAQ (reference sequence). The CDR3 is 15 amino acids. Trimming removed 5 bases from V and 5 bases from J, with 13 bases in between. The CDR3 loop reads CASSPTDGDNSPLHF. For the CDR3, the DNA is TGTGCCAGCAGCCCGACAGACGGTGATAATTCACCCCTCCACTTT. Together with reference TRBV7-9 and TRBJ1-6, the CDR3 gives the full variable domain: DTGVSQNPRHKITKRGQNVTFRCDPISEHNRLYWYRQTLGQGPEFLTYFQNEAQLEKSRLLSDRFSAERPKGSFSTLEIQRTEQGDSAMYLCASSPTDGDNSPLHFGNGTRLTVT.

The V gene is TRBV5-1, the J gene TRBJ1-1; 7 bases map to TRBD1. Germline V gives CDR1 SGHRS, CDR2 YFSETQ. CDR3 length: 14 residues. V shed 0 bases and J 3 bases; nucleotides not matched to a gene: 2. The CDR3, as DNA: TGCGCCAGCAGCTTGGTTCAGGGGGACACTGAAGCTTTCTTT. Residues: CASSLVQGDTEAFF. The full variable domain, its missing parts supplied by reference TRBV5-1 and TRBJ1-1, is KAGVTQTPRYLIKTRGQQVTLSCSPISGHRSVSWYQQTPGQGLQFLFEYFSETQRNKGNFPGRFSGRQFSNSRSEMNVSTLELGDSALYLCASSLVQGDTEAFFGQGTRLTVV.

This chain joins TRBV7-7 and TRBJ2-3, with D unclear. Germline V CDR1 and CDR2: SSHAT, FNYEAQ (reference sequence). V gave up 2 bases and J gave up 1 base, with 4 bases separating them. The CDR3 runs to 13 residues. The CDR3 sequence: CASSLLGTDTQYF. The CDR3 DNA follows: TGTGCCAGCAGCTTACTTGGCACAGATACGCAGTATTTT.

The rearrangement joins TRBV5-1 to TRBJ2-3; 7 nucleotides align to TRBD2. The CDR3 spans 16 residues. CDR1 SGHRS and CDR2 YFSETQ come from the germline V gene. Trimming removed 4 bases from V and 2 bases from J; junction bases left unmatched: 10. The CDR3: CASSPREGLTTDTQYF. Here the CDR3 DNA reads TGCGCCAGCAGCCCCAGGGAGGGCCTCACCACAGATACGCAGTATTTT.

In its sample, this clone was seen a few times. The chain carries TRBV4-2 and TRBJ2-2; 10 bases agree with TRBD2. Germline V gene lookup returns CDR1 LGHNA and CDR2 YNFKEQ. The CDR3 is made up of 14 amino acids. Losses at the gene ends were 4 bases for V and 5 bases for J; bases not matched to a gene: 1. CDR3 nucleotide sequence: TGTGCCAGCAGCCGGACTAGCGGTACCGGGGAGCTGTTTTTT. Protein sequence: CASSRTSGTGELFF.

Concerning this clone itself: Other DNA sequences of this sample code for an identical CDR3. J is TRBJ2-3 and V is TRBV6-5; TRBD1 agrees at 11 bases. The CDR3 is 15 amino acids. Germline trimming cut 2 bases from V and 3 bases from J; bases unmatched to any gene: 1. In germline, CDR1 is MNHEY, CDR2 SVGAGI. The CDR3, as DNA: TGTGCCAGCAGTTACGGGGACAGGGGGACAGATACGCAGTATTTT. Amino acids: CASSYGDRGTDTQYF.

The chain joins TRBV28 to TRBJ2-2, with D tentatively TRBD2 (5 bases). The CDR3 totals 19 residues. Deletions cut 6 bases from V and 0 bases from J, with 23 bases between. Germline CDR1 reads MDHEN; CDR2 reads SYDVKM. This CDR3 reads CASRAHGDNRVTNTGELFF. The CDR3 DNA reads TGTGCCAGCAGGGCCCACGGGGATAATAGAGTTACGAACACCGGGGAGCTGTTTTTT.

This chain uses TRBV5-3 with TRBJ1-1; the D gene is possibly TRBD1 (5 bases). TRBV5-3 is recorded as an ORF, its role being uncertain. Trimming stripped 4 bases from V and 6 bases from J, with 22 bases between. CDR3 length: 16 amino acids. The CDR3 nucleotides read TGTGCCAGAAGCCCCGACAAGTCCCTAACGGGGGCTGAAGCTTTCTTT. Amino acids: CARSPDKSLTGAEAFF.

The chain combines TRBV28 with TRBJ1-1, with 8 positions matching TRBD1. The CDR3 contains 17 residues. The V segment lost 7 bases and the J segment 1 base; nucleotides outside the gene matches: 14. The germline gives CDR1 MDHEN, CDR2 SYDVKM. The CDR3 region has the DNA TGTGCCAGCAAAAGTCCCGGACAGGGAATATGGAACACTGAAGCTTTCTTT. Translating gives CASKSPGQGIWNTEAFF.

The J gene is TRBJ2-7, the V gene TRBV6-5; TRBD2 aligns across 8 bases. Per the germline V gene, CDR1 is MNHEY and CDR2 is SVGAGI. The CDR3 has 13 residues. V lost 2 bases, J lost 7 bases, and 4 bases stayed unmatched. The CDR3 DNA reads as TGTGCCAGCAGTTACACCGGGGGGGGTGAGCAGTACTTC. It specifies CASSYTGGGEQYF.

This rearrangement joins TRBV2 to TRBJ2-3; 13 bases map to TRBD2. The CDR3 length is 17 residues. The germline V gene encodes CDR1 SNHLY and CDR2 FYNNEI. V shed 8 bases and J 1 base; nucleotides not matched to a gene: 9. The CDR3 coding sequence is TGTGCCAGCTCAGGACTAGCGGGAGTTCTGGGCACAGATACGCAGTATTTT. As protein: CASSGLAGVLGTDTQYF.

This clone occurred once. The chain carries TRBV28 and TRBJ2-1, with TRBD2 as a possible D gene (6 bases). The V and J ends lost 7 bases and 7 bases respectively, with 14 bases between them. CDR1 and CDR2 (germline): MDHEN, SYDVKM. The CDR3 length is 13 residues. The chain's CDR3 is CASITSPGNEQFF. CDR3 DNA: TGTGCCAGCATTACTAGCCCGGGGAATGAGCAGTTCTTC.

The CDR3 region is CASSAPGTANTGELFF. The CDR3 DNA follows: TGTGCCAGCAGCGCCCCCGGGACAGCGAACACCGGGGAGCTGTTTTTT. This chain connects TRBV9 to TRBJ2-2, with 7 bases lining up with TRBD1. The V gene end was trimmed by 3 bases and the J gene end by 0 bases; junction bases not matched to a gene: 5. The V gene's germline CDR1 is SGDLS and CDR2 YYNGEE. There are 16 residues in the CDR3.

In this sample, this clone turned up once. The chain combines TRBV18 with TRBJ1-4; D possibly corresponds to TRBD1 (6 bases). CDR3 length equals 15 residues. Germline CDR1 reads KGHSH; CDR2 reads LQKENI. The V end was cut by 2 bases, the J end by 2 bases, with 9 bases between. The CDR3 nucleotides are TGTGCCAGCTCACCAATCAGGGGTACTAATGAAAAACTGTTTTTT. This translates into CASSPIRGTNEKLFF.

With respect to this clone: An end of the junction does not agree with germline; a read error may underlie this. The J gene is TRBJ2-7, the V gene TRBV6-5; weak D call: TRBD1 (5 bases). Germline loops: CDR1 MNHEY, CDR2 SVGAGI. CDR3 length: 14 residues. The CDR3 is CASSLGQGFYEQCF. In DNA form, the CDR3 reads TGTGCCAGCAGTTTGGGGCAGGGTTTCTACGAGCAGTGCTTC.

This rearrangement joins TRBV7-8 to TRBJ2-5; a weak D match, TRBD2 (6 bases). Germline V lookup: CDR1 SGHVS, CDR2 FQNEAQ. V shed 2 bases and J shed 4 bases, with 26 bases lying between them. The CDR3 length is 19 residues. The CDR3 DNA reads TGTGCCAGCAGCTTAAAAGTACGGAGGGAACACGTGCGAACAGAGACCCAGTACTTC. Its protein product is CASSLKVRREHVRTETQYF.

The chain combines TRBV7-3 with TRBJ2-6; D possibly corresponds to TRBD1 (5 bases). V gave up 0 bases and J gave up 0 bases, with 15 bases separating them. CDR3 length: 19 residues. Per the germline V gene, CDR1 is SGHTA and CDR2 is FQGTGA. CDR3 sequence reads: CASSLTWTPGSSGANVLTF. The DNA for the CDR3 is TGTGCCAGCAGCTTAACTTGGACACCCGGAAGCTCTGGGGCCAACGTCCTGACTTTC.

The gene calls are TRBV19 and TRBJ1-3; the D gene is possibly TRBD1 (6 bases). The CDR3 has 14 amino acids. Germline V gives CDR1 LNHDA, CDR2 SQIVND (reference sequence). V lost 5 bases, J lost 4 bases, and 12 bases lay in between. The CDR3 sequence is CASSALQGGNTIYF. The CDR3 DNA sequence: TGTGCCAGTAGTGCCCTACAGGGAGGAAACACCATATATTTT.

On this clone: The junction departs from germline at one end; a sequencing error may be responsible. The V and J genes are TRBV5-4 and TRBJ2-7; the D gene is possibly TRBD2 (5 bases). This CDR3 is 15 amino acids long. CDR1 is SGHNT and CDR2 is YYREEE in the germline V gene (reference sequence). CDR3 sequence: CASSLYVTTSDEQYF. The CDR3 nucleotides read TGTGCCAGCAGCTTGTATGTGACTACCTCCGACGAGCAGTACTTC.

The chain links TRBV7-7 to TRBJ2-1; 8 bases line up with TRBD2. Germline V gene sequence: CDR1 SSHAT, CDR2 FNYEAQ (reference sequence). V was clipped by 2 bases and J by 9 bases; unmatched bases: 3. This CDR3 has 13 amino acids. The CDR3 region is CASSLIGGAEQFF. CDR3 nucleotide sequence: TGTGCCAGCAGCTTAATCGGGGGGGCTGAGCAGTTCTTC.

CDR3 in DNA: TGTGCCAGCAGCCCGGTGACAGGGCAGCACACTGAAGCTTTCTTT. As protein: CASSPVTGQHTEAFF. V gene TRBV28 combines with J gene TRBJ1-1; 7 positions agree with TRBD1. Germline V gene lookup returns CDR1 MDHEN and CDR2 SYDVKM. The CDR3 contains 15 residues. V was clipped by 6 bases and J by 3 bases; unmatched bases: 10. Based on the CDR3 plus reference TRBV28 and TRBJ1-1, the full variable domain is DVKVTQSSRYLVKRTGEKVFLECVQDMDHENMFWYRQDPGLGLRLIYFSYDVKMKEKGDIPEGYSVSREKKERFSLILESASTNQTSMYLCASSPVTGQHTEAFFGQGTRLTVV.

The CDR3 sequence is CASSFLAGPGSDTQYF. The CDR3 nucleotides read TGTGCCAGCAGCTTTTTAGCGGGGCCCGGGAGCGATACGCAGTATTTT. V and J are TRBV7-2 and TRBJ2-3; 8 bases match TRBD2. J was trimmed by 6 bases and V by 3 bases; bases with no gene match: 11. Germline V gene data show CDR1 as SGHTA and CDR2 as FQGNSA. CDR3 size: 16 residues.

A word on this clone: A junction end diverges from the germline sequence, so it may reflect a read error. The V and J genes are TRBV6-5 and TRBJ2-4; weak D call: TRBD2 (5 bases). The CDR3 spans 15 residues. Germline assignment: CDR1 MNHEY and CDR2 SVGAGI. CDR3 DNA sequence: TGTGCCAGCAGTTACTCCCAGCTAGCCAAAAACAGTCAGTACTTC. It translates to CASSYSQLAKNSQYF.